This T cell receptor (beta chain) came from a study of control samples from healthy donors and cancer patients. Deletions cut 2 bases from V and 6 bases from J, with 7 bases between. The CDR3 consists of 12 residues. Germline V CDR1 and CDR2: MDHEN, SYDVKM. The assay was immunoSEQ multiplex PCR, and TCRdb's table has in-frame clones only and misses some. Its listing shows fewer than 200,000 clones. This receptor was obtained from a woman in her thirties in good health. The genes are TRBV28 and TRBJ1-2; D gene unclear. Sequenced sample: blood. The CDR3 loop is CASSLKAHGYTF. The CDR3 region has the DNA TGTGCCAGCAGTTTAAAGGCGCATGGCTACACCTTC.